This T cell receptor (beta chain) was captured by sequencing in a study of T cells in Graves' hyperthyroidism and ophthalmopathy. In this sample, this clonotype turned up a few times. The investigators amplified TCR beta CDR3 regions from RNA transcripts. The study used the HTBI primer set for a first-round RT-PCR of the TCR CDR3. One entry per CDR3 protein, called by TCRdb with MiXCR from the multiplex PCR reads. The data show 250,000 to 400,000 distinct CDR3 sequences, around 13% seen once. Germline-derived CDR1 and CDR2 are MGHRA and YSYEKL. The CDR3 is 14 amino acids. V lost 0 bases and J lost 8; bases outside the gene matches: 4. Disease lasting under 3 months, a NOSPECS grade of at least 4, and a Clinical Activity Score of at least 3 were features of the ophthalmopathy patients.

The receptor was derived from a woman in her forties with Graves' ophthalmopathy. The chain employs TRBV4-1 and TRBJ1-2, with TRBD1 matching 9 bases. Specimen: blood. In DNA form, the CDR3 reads TGCGCCAGCAGCCAAGAGGGACAGGGTCAAGGCTACACCTTC. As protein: CASSQEGQGQGYTF.